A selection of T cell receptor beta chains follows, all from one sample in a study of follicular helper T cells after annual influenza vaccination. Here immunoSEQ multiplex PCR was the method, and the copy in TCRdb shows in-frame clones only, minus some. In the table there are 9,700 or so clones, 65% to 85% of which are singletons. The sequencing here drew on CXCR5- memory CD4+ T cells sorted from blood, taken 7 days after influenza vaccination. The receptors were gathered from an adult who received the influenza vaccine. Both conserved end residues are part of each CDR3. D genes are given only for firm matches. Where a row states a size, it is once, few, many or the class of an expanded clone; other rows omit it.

DNA: TGTGCTAGTGGTTTGTCCGAGGGAGGGGAGCAGTACTTC
CDR3: CASGLSEGGEQYF
D: TRBD2
V: TRBV12-5
size: .
J: TRBJ2-7

DNA: TGTGCCAGCAGCCGGGACCCAAAATCAGCCTACGAGCAGTACTTC
CDR3: CASSRDPKSAYEQYF
D: .
V: TRBV11-2
size: few
J: TRBJ2-7

DNA: TGTGCCATCAGTCCTACAGGGAATACTGAAGCTTTCTTT
CDR3: CAISPTGNTEAFF
D: .
V: TRBV10-3
size: .
J: TRBJ1-1

DNA: TGCGCCAGCAGTCAGGGGACTAGCGGAAGCACAGATACGCAGTATTTT
CDR3: CASSQGTSGSTDTQYF
D: TRBD2
V: TRBV10-1
size: .
J: TRBJ2-3

DNA: TGTGCCTGGAGTAGCAGCATGAACACTGAAGCTTTCTTT
CDR3: CAWSSSMNTEAFF
D: .
V: TRBV30
size: .
J: TRBJ1-1

DNA: TGTGCCAGCAGCCTGGGACCGCTTATGAACACTGAAGCTTTCTTT
CDR3: CASSLGPLMNTEAFF
D: .
V: TRBV5-5
size: .
J: TRBJ1-1

DNA: TGTGCCAGCAGCTCTAGTTCCCTGGGGGAAAAACTGTTTTTT
CDR3: CASSSSSLGEKLFF
D: .
V: TRBV7-6
size: .
J: TRBJ1-4

DNA: TGTGCCAGCAGCCAACAGAACTATGGCTACACCTTC
CDR3: CASSQQNYGYTF
D: .
V: TRBV5-6
size: .
J: TRBJ1-2

DNA: TGTGCCAGCATGTCAGTTGGTACGGGAGGGTTGGGGGAGCAGTACTTC
CDR3: CASMSVGTGGLGEQYF
D: TRBD2
V: TRBV28
size: .
J: TRBJ2-7

DNA: TGTGCCAGTAGTAGCCCAGCGGGGGTTTTCTCCTACAATGAGCAGTTCTTC
CDR3: CASSSPAGVFSYNEQFF
D: TRBD2
V: TRBV19
size: .
J: TRBJ2-1

DNA: TGCGCCAGCAGCCCTACGCCCGGCACAGATACGCAGTATTTT
CDR3: CASSPTPGTDTQYF
D: .
V: TRBV5-1
size: .
J: TRBJ2-3

DNA: TGTGCCAGCAGTGCCCACGGACAGCAGAATGAGCAGTTCTTC
CDR3: CASSAHGQQNEQFF
D: .
V: TRBV25-1
size: .
J: TRBJ2-1

DNA: TGTGCCAGCATCCTGTTGACAGGGTACCAAGAGACCCAGTACTTC
CDR3: CASILLTGYQETQYF
D: TRBD1
V: TRBV2
size: .
J: TRBJ2-5

DNA: TGTGCCAGCAGCTCGACAGGGGGCAGTTCCTACGAGCAGTACTTC
CDR3: CASSSTGGSSYEQYF
D: TRBD1
V: TRBV7-8
size: .
J: TRBJ2-7